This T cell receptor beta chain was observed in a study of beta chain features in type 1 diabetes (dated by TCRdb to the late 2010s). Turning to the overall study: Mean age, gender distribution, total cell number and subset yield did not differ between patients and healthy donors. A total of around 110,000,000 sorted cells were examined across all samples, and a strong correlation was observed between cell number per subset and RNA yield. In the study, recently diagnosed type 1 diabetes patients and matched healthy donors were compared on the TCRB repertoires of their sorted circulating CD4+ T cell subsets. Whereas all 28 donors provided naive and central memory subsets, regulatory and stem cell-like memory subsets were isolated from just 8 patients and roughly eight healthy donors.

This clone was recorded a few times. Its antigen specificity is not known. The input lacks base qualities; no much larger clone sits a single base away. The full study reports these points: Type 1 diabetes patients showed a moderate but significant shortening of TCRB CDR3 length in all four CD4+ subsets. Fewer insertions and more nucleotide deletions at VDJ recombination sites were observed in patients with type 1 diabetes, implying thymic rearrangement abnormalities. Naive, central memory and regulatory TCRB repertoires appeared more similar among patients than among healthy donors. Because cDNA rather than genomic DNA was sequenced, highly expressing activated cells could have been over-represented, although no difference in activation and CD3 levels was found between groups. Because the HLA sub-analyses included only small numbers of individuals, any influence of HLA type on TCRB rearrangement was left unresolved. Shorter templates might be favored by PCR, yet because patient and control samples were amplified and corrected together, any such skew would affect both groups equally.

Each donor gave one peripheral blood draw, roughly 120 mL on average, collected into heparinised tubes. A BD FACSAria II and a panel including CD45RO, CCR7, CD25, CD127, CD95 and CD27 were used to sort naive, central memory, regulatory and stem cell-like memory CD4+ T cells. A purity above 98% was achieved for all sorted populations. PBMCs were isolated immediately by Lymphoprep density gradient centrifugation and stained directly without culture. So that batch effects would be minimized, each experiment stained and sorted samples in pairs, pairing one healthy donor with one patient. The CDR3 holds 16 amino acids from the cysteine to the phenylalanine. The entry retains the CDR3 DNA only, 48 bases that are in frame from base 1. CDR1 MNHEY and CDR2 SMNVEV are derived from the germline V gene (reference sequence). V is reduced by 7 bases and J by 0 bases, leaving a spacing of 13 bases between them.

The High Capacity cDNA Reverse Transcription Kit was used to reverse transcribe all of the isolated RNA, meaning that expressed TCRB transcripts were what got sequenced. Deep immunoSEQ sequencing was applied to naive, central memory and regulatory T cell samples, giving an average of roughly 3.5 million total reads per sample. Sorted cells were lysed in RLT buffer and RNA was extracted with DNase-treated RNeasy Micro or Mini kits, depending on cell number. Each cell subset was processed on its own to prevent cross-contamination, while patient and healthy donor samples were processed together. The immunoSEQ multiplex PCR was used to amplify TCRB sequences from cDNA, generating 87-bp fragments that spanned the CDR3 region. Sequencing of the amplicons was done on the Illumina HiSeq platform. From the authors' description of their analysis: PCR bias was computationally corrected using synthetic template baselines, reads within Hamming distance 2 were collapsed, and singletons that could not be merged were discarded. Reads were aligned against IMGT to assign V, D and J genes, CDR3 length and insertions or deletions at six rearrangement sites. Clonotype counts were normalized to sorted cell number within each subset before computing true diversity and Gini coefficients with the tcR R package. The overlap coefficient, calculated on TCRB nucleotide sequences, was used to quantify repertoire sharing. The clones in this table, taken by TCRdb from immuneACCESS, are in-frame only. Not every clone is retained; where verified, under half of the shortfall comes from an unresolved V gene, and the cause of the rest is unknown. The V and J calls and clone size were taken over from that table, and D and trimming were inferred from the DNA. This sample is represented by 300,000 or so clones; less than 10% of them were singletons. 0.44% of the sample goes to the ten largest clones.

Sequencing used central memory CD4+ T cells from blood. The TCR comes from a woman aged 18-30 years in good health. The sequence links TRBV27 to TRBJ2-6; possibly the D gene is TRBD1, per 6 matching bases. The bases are TGTGCCAGCAAGGGACATTCCTTCTCTGGGGCCAACGTCCTGACTTTC. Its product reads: CASKGHSFSGANVLTF.